The 26 T cell receptor beta chains reported below all come from one sample, sequenced in a study of shared clonotypes between healthy human individuals. Method: immunoSEQ multiplex PCR; TCRdb's copy keeps in-frame clones and lacks some. Among some 700,000 clones, less than 95% were seen once, and the ten largest hold around a third. Material for sequencing was memory CD8+ T cells from PBMCs. Described subset: CD45RO+ cells pooled with CCR7-negative TemRA cells. The receptors here all came from a man between 18 and 29 years old in good health. Some clones in this sample may be carry-over from other donors' samples.

The chain is built from TRBV28 and TRBJ1-5; D is possibly TRBD1 (6 bases). This CDR3 comprises 13 residues. Per the germline V gene, CDR1 is MDHEN and CDR2 is SYDVKM. V was clipped by 7 bases and J by 5 bases, with 12 bases between them. CDR3 sequence: CASTKTGYQPQHF. The CDR3 DNA is TGTGCCAGCACAAAGACAGGTTATCAGCCCCAGCATTTT.

The J gene is TRBJ1-1, the V gene TRBV7-2, with D possibly matching TRBD1 (5 bases). V gave up 5 bases and J gave up 3 bases, with 13 bases separating them. This CDR3 comprises 14 residues. Germline V lookup: CDR1 SGHTA, CDR2 FQGNSA. The DNA for the CDR3 is TGTGCCAGCAGCGAGACAGTAGGGTACACTGAAGCTTTCTTT. Its translation is CASSETVGYTEAFF.

The CDR3 DNA is TGCGCCAGCAGCCAACCGAGCCGGGACTACCCGAACACCGGGGAGCTGTTTTTT. Its translation is CASSQPSRDYPNTGELFF. The V gene is TRBV4-1, the J gene TRBJ2-2, with TRBD2 identical over 7 bases. Germline values: CDR1 MGHRA, CDR2 YSYEKL. The CDR3 is made up of 18 amino acids. After removal of 2 bases from V and 0 bases from J, the junction contained 9 bases not matched to a gene.

V gene TRBV15 combines with J gene TRBJ1-2, with D possibly being TRBD1 (6 bases). The V and J ends lost 3 bases and 8 bases respectively, with 16 bases between them. This CDR3 is 14 amino acids long. Germline V gene sequence: CDR1 LNHNV, CDR2 YYDKDF (reference sequence). The CDR3 is CATSSGKQGYGYTF. In DNA, the CDR3 is TGTGCCACCAGCAGTGGCAAACAGGGTTACGGCTACACCTTC.

The chain uses TRBV2 and TRBJ2-5; 7 nucleotides align to TRBD2. Germline CDR1 SNHLY, CDR2 FYNNEI. V dropped 3 bases and J dropped 1; count of bases not matched to a gene: 8. The CDR3 loop spans 16 amino acids. CDR3 coding DNA: TGTGCCAGCAGTGAGGACTACGCGGGAGCCCAAGAGACCCAGTACTTC. Translation gives CASSEDYAGAQETQYF.

The chain has TRBV10-3 and TRBJ2-1; 7 positions agree with TRBD2. There are 13 residues in the CDR3. From germline, CDR1 is ENHRY and CDR2 SYGVKD. The trim removed 8 bases at V and 2 bases at J, leaving 3 bases unmatched. The CDR3 sequence is CAIRLAAYNEQFF. The CDR3 DNA is TGTGCCATCCGGCTAGCGGCCTACAATGAGCAGTTCTTC.

This chain's CDR3 is CASSPPTGELFF. The CDR3 nucleotides read TGTGCCAGCAGCCCCCCCACCGGGGAGCTGTTTTTT. The V and J genes are TRBV7-6 and TRBJ2-2; D uncertain. CDR3 length equals 12 residues. Trimming left V 5 bases short and J 4 bases short, with 5 bases between. Germline CDR1 reads SGHVS; CDR2 reads FNYEAQ.

This chain joins TRBV29-1 and TRBJ2-7; 9 positions agree with TRBD1. The V segment lost 7 bases and the J segment 0 bases; nucleotides outside the gene matches: 4. The length of the CDR3 is 13 residues. Germline CDR1 reads SQVTM; CDR2 reads ANQGSEA. The CDR3 protein is CSATGGLSYEQYF. CDR3 sequence (DNA): TGCAGCGCCACAGGGGGCCTCTCCTACGAGCAGTACTTC.

This clone was found many times. The chain links TRBV4-1 to TRBJ1-5; D remains ambiguous. The CDR3 has 15 amino acids. In germline, CDR1 is MGHRA, CDR2 YSYEKL. Trimming took 3 bases from V and 8 from J, leaving 17 bases between them. The CDR3 sequence is CASSHAEVSIEPQHF. CDR3 nucleotide sequence: TGCGCCAGCAGCCATGCAGAGGTTTCAATTGAGCCCCAGCATTTT.

The rearrangement uses TRBV2 and TRBJ2-7; TRBD2 agrees at 10 bases. This CDR3 is built from 15 residues. The germline CDR1 and CDR2 sequences are SNHLY and FYNNEI. Trimming at V came to 2 bases and at J to 5 bases, leaving 6 bases not matched to a gene. CDR3 in amino acids: CASSERAGGPNEQYF. The CDR3 DNA reads as TGTGCCAGCAGTGAAAGAGCGGGAGGGCCAAACGAGCAGTACTTC.

CDR3 protein: CASSLTGVRNEQFF. DNA of the CDR3: TGTGCCAGCAGCTTAACAGGGGTCCGAAATGAGCAGTTCTTC. The chain links TRBV7-9 to TRBJ2-1, with 7 bases matching TRBD1. Germline lookup yields CDR1 SEHNR and CDR2 FQNEAQ (reference sequence). The junction had 5 bases not matched to a gene; V was cut back by 2 bases and J by 7 bases. CDR3 size: 14 residues.

This chain connects TRBV5-6 to TRBJ2-7; D call uncertain. The germline V gene has CDR1 SGHDT and CDR2 YYEEEE. The CDR3 is made up of 13 amino acids. V gave up 1 base and J gave up 5 bases, with 10 bases separating them. CDR3 nucleotide sequence: TGTGCCAGCAGCTTGTATAGTAACGACGAGCAGTACTTC. Its translation: CASSLYSNDEQYF.

The V gene is TRBV28, the J gene TRBJ2-6; no clear D gene. The germline V and J ends were trimmed by 4 bases and 0 bases, with 16 bases remaining between them. This CDR3 has 18 residues. Per germline, CDR1 MDHEN and CDR2 SYDVKM. CDR3 DNA sequence: TGTGCCAGCAGTTCCCAGAAGGACCCACCCTCTGGGGCCAACGTCCTGACTTTC. Residues: CASSSQKDPPSGANVLTF.

The V gene is TRBV28, the J gene TRBJ2-3; D remains ambiguous. Germline V gives CDR1 MDHEN, CDR2 SYDVKM. Between the trimmed V and J ends, which lost 2 bases and 11 bases, there was a span of 17 bases. This CDR3 has 14 amino acids. The CDR3 sequence is CASSLNVPGLGQYF. CDR3 DNA: TGTGCCAGCAGTTTAAATGTCCCAGGCCTCGGGCAGTATTTT. Supplemented by reference TRBV28 and TRBJ2-3, the full variable domain reads DVKVTQSSRYLVKRTGEKVFLECVQDMDHENMFWYRQDPGLGLRLIYFSYDVKMKEKGDIPEGYSVSREKKERFSLILESASTNQTSMYLCASSLNVPGLGQYFGPGTRLTVL.

The chain employs TRBV2 and TRBJ2-7; D possibly matches TRBD1 or TRBD2 (5 bases each). CDR1 and CDR2 (germline): SNHLY, FYNNEI. This CDR3 has 15 residues. Trimming shortened V by 6 bases and J by 3 bases, and 18 bases separated the two germline ends. Here the CDR3 DNA reads TGTGCCAGCAGGGACCATCGGGACCATGACTACGAGCAGTACTTC. Its protein product is CASRDHRDHDYEQYF. Full variable domain (missing parts from reference TRBV2 and TRBJ2-7): EPEVTQTPSHQVTQMGQEVILRCVPISNHLYFYWYRQILGQKVEFLVSFYNNEISEKSEIFDDQFSVERPDGSNFTLKIRSTKLEDSAMYFCASRDHRDHDYEQYFGPGTRLTVT.

V and J are TRBV15 and TRBJ1-1; no firm D call. The CDR3 is made up of 13 amino acids. Deletions cut 2 bases from V and 1 base from J, with 5 bases between. CDR1 and CDR2 (germline): LNHNV, YYDKDF (reference sequence). The CDR3 coding sequence is TGTGCCACCAGCAGACCCACGAACACTGAAGCTTTCTTT. Protein: CATSRPTNTEAFF.

The rearrangement uses TRBV29-1 and TRBJ1-6, with 7 bases identical to TRBD1. The CDR3 consists of 13 residues. CDR1 is SQVTM and CDR2 is ANQGSEA in the germline V gene. V dropped 4 bases and J dropped 5; count of bases not matched to a gene: 2. CDR3 loop: CSVGGTDNSPLHF. The CDR3, as DNA: TGCAGCGTTGGGGGGACAGATAATTCACCCCTCCACTTT.

The V gene is TRBV19, the J gene TRBJ2-7; D unclear. The V end lost 3 bases, the J end lost 2 bases, and 8 bases lay between the germline ends. The CDR3 is made up of 13 amino acids. From germline, CDR1 is LNHDA and CDR2 SQIVND (reference sequence). In nucleotides, the CDR3 is TGTGCCAGTAGTATGTCATCCACCTACGAGCAGTACTTC. Its protein is CASSMSSTYEQYF.

The J gene is TRBJ1-1, the V gene TRBV5-8; D may be TRBD1 (5 bases). The CDR3 runs 13 residues. CDR1 SGHTS and CDR2 YDEGEE come from the germline V gene. V was shortened by 0 bases and J by 4 bases, with 7 bases between the two germline ends. Here the CDR3 DNA reads TGTGCCAGCAGCTTGGGGGGCCCCACTGAAGCTTTCTTT. Amino acids: CASSLGGPTEAFF.

CDR3 nucleotide sequence: TGCAGCGTTGGGGGACAGGGGATCTACGAGCAGTACTTC. Amino acids: CSVGGQGIYEQYF. The rearrangement uses TRBV29-1 and TRBJ2-7, with 10 bases that match TRBD1. Germline V gives CDR1 SQVTM, CDR2 ANQGSEA. V was clipped by 4 bases and J by 3 bases; unmatched bases: 3. This CDR3 has 13 residues.

The chain carries TRBV6-4 and TRBJ2-7, with D uncertain. Trimming removed 1 base from V and 3 bases from J, with 22 bases in between. Per the germline V gene, CDR1 is MRHNA and CDR2 is SNTAGT. This CDR3 contains 18 residues. The CDR3 bases are TGTGCCAGCAGTGACTTCATTCGAAGGAGTCCCATGGGCTACGAGCAGTACTTC. This encodes CASSDFIRRSPMGYEQYF.

CDR3 nucleotide sequence: TGTGCCAGTAGTGGTCGGACTCGCATCACAGATACGCAGTATTTT. Amino acid sequence: CASSGRTRITDTQYF. V gene TRBV19 combines with J gene TRBJ2-3, with TRBD2 as a possible D gene (5 bases). V was trimmed by 5 bases and J by 2 bases, leaving 14 bases between them. The CDR3 totals 15 residues. CDR1 is LNHDA and CDR2 is SQIVND in the germline V gene (reference sequence).

The chain is built from TRBV10-2 and TRBJ2-1, with D unclear. Trimming cost V 2 bases and J 5 bases, with 10 bases left between them. Germline values: CDR1 WSHSY, CDR2 SAAADI. There are 14 residues in the CDR3. The CDR3 region has the DNA TGCGCCAGCAGTGAGGGAGTTTGGGACAATGAGCAGTTCTTC. It translates to CASSEGVWDNEQFF.

The chain couples TRBV15 to TRBJ2-7, with TRBD2 as a possible D gene (6 bases). Germline assignment: CDR1 LNHNV and CDR2 YYDKDF (reference sequence). V lost 8 bases to trimming and J lost 3 bases, with 23 bases between them. There are 16 residues in the CDR3. The CDR3 DNA reads TGTGCCACCGCCTCCCCCGGGGCAGGAGGGGTCTACGAGCAGTACTTC. This codes for CATASPGAGGVYEQYF.

The rearrangement uses TRBV5-4 and TRBJ1-2, with TRBD1 as a possible D gene (5 bases). The CDR3 extends over 15 amino acids. V lost 4 bases and J lost 0, with 13 bases in between. Germline-derived CDR1 and CDR2 are SGHNT and YYREEE (reference sequence). This CDR3 is CASSTDWGANYGYTF. The CDR3 coding sequence is TGTGCCAGCAGCACAGACTGGGGGGCTAACTATGGCTACACCTTC.

The chain is built from TRBV7-9 and TRBJ2-3; TRBD2 aligns across 8 bases. Germline V gives CDR1 SEHNR, CDR2 FQNEAQ (reference sequence). V was clipped by 5 bases and J by 4 bases; unmatched bases: 8. The CDR3 totals 15 residues. The CDR3 DNA reads as TGTGCCAGCAGCCAGGGGCGGGGGGACCCAGATACGCAGTATTTT. Encoded protein: CASSQGRGDPDTQYF.